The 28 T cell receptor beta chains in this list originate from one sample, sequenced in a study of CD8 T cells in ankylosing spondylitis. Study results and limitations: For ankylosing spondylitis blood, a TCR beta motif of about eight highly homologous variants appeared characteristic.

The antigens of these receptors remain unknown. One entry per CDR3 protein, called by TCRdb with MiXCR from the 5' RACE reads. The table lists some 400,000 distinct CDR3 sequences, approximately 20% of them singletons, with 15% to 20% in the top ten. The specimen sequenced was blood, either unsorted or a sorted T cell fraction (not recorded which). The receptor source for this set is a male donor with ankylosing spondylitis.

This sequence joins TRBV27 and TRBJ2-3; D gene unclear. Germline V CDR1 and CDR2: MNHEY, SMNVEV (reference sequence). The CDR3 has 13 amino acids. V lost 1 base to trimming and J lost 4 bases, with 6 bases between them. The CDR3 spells CASSLYSPDTQYF. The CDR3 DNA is TGTGCCAGCAGTTTATATAGCCCAGATACGCAGTATTTT.

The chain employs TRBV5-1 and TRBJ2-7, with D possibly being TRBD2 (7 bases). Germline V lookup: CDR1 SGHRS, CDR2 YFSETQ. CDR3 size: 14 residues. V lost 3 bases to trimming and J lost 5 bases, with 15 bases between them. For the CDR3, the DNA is TGCGCCAGCAGCTCTCAGGGGAGGGCGAACGAGCAGTACTTC. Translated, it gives CASSSQGRANEQYF. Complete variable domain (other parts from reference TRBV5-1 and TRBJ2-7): KAGVTQTPRYLIKTRGQQVTLSCSPISGHRSVSWYQQTPGQGLQFLFEYFSETQRNKGNFPGRFSGRQFSNSRSEMNVSTLELGDSALYLCASSSQGRANEQYFGPGTRLTVT.

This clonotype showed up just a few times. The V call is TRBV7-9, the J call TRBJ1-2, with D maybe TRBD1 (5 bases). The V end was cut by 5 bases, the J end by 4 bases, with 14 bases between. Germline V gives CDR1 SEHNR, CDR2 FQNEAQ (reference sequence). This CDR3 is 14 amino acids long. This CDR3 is CASSLLGASYGYTF. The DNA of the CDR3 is TGTGCCAGCAGCCTCCTAGGGGCGTCCTATGGCTACACCTTC.

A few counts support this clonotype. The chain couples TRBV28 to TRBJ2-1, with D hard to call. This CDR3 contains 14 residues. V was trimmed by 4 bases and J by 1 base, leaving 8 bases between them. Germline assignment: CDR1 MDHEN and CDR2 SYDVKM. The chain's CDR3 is CASSSIPSYNEQFF. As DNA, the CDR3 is TGTGCCAGCAGTTCAATCCCGTCCTACAATGAGCAGTTCTTC.

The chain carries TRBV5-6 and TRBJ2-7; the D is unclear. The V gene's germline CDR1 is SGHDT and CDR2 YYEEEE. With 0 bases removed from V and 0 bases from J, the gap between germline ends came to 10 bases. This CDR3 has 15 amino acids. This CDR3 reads CASSLAPRSSYEQYF. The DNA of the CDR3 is TGTGCCAGCAGCTTGGCGCCCCGGAGCTCCTACGAGCAGTACTTC.

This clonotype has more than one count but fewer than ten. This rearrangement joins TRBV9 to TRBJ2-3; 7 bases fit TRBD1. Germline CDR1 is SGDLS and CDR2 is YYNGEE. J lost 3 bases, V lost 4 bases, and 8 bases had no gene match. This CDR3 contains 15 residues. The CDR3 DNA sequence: TGTGCCAGCAGCTCCCCGGGACAGCTTACAGATACGCAGTATTTT. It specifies CASSSPGQLTDTQYF.

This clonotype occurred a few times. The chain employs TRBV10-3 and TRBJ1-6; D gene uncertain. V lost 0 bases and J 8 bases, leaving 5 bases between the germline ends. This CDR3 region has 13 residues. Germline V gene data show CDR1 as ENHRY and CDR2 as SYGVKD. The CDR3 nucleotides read TGTGCCATCAGTGAGTCGTCGGATTCACCCCTCCACTTT. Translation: CAISESSDSPLHF.

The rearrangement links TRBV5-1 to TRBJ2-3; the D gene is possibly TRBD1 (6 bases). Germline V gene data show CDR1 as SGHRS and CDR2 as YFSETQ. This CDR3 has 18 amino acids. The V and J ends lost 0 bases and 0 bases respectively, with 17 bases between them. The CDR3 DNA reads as TGCGCCAGCAGCTTGGCCAGCAGACAGGTCCCTAGCACAGATACGCAGTATTTT. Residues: CASSLASRQVPSTDTQYF.

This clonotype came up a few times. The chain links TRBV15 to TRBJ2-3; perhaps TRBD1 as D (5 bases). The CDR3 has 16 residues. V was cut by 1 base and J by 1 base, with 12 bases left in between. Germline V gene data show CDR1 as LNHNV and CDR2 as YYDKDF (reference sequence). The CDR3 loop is CATSRGQLGGTDTQYF. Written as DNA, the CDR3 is TGTGCCACCAGCAGAGGACAGCTCGGCGGCACAGATACGCAGTATTTT.

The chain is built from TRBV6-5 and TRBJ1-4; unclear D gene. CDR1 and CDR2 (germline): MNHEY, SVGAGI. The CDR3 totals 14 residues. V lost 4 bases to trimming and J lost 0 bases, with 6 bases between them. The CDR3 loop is CASSSATTNEKLFF. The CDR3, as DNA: TGTGCCAGCAGTTCGGCCACAACTAATGAAAAACTGTTTTTT.

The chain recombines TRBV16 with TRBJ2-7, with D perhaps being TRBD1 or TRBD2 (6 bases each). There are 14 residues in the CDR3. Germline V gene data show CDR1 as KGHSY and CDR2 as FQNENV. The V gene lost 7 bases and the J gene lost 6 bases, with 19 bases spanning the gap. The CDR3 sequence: CASTLVGGPLEQYF. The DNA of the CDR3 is TGTGCCAGCACCCTCGTCGGGGGCCCTCTCGAGCAGTACTTC.

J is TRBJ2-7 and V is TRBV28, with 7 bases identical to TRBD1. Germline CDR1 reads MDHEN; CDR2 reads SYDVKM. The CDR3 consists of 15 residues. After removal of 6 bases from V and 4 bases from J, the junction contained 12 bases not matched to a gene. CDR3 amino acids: CASRRRQGASYEQYF. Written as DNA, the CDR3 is TGTGCCAGCAGAAGAAGACAGGGAGCTTCATACGAGCAGTACTTC.

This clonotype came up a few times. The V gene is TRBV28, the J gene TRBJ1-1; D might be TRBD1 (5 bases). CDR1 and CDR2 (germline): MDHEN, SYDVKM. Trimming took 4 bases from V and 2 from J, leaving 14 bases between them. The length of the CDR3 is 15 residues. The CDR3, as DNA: TGTGCCAGCAGTTCCCGTGGAGGGGCCAACACTGAAGCTTTCTTT. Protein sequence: CASSSRGGANTEAFF.

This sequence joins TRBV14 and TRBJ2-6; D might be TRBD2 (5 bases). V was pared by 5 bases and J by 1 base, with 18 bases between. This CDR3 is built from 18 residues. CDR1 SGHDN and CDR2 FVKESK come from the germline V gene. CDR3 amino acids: CASSFSPGSQSGANVLTF. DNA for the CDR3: TGTGCCAGCAGCTTCTCTCCGGGGAGCCAGTCTGGGGCCAACGTCCTGACTTTC.

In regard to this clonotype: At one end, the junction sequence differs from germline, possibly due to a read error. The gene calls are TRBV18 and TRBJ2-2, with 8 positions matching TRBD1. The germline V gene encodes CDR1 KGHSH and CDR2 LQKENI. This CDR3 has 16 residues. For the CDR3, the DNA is TGTGCCAGCCCACCGACAACCGGACAGGGCTTCGGGGAGCTGTTTTTT. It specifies CASPPTTGQGFGELFF.

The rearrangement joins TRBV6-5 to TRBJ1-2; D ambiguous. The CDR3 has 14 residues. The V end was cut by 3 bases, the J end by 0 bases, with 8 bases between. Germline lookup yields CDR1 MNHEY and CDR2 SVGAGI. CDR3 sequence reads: CASSYPQANYGYTF. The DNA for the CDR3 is TGTGCCAGCAGTTATCCTCAGGCTAACTATGGCTACACCTTC.

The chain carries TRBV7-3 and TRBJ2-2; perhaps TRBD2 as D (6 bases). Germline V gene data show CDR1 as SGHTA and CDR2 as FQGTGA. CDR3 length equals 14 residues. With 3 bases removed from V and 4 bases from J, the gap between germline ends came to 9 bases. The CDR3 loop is CASSFGLFTGELFF. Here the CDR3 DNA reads TGTGCCAGCAGCTTTGGACTATTCACCGGGGAGCTGTTTTTT.

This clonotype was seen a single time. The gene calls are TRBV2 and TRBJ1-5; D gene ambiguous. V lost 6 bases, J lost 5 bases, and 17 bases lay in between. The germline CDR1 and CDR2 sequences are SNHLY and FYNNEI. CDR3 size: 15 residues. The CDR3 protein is CASRAKPGRYQPQHF. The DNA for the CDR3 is TGTGCCAGCAGGGCCAAACCGGGGAGGTATCAGCCCCAGCATTTT.

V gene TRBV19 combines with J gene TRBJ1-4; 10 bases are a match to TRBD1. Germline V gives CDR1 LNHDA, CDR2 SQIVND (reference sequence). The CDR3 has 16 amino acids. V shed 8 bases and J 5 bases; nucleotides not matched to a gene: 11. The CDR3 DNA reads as TGTGCCAGTGCCGGTGGACAGGGGGAGTCCAATGAAAAACTGTTTTTT. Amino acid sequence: CASAGGQGESNEKLFF.

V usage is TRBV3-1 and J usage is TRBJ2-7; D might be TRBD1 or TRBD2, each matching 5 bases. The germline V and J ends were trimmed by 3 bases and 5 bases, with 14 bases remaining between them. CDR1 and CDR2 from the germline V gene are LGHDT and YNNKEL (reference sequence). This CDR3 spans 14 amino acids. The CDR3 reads CASSQRAGINEQYF. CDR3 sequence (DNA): TGTGCCAGCAGCCAGAGGGCAGGGATCAACGAGCAGTACTTC.

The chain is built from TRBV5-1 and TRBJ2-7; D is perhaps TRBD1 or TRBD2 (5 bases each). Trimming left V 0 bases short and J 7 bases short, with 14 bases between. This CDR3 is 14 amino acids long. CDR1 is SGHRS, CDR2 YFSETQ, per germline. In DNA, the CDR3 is TGCGCCAGCAGCTTGGTAACGGGACCGTGGGAGCAGTACTTC. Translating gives CASSLVTGPWEQYF.

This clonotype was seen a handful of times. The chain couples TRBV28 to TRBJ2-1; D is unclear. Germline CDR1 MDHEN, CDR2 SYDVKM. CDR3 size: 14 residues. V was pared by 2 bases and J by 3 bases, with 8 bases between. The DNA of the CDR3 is TGTGCCAGCAGTTTAGGGGTCCACTACAATGAGCAGTTCTTC. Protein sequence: CASSLGVHYNEQFF.

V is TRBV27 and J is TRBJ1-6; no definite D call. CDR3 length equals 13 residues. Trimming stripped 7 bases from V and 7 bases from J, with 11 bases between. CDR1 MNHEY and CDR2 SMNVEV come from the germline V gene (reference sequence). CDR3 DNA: TGTGCCAGCACCCTCACCCCCAATTCACCCCTCCACTTT. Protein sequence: CASTLTPNSPLHF.

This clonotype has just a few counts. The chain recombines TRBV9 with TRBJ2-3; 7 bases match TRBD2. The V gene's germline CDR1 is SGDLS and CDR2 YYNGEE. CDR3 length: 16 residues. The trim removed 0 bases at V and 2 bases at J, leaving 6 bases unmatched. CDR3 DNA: TGTGCCAGCAGCGTAGTGGGGGGGTCGACCACAGATACGCAGTATTTT. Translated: CASSVVGGSTTDTQYF.

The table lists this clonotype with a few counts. CDR3 in amino acids: CASSLRTGYLGAGEQYF. In nucleotides, the CDR3 is TGTGCCAGCAGCTTAAGGACAGGATACCTGGGTGCAGGCGAGCAGTACTTC. The V call is TRBV7-8, the J call TRBJ2-7, with 7 bases that match TRBD1. The V gene's germline CDR1 is SGHVS and CDR2 FQNEAQ. V dropped 2 bases and J dropped 6; count of bases not matched to a gene: 16. The CDR3 loop spans 17 amino acids.

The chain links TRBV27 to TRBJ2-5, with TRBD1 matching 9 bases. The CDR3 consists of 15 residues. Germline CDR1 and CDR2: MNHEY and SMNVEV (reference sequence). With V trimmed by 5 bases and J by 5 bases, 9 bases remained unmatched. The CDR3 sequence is CASSTYRGRPETQYF. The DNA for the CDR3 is TGTGCCAGCAGTACCTACAGGGGGCGCCCGGAGACCCAGTACTTC.

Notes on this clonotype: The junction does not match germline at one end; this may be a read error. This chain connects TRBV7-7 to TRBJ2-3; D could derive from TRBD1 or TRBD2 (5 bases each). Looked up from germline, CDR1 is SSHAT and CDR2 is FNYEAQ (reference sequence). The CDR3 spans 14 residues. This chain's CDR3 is CASSRDGSFGTQYF. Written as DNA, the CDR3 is TGTGCTAGCAGCCGGGACGGAAGTTTTGGTACGCAGTATTTT.

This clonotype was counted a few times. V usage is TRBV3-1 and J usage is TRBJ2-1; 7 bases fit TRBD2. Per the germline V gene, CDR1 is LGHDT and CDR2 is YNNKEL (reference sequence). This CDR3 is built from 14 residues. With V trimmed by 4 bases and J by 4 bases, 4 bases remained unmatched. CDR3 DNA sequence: TGTGCCAGCAGCCTACTAGCGAAATACAATGAGCAGTTCTTC. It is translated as CASSLLAKYNEQFF.